This T cell receptor (beta chain) stems from a study of cytomegalovirus exposure and HLA in healthy donors (dated by TCRdb to the late 2010s). General notes on the study: A later analysis indicated that the 100 to 150 validation repertoires were generated on the platform also employed for the approximately 700 repertoires of the first cohort. The aim of the study was to test whether cataloging public T cell receptors could identify signatures of past pathogen exposure. Besides the first cohort of under 700 subjects, a separate validation cohort made up of over a hundred different subjects was used. To predict cytomegalovirus infection status, the study brought together high-throughput TCR immunosequencing, statistical association of individual TCRs with disease status, and machine learning.

Separate from the approximately 690-subject first cohort, the validation cohort of 90 to 150 subjects was the group to which the donors belonged. Paper-wide results and their limitations: A few of the identified cytomegalovirus-associated TCR beta chains were confirmed in vitro to be specific for cytomegalovirus antigens. The classifier was reported to diagnose cytomegalovirus status with high specificity and sensitivity in both the original and validation cohorts. A later analysis had no HLA typing for the validation cohort, so co-occurrence there was scored across all 130 or so repertoires. Subsequent analysis determined that TCRs grouped into clusters in the first cohort also showed a tendency toward co-occurrence across the roughly 110 validation repertoires, and about 94% of cluster scores exceeded 0. A total of 150 to 200 TCR beta chains were listed by the study as associated with cytomegalovirus. The authors suggested that the approach could potentially be extended to other disease states and immunological phenotypes. Most TCR sequences were observed very rarely across donors, whereas some public TCRs were present in many individuals.

The library was produced with the immunoSEQ multiplex PCR assay. The study's own analysis went as follows. To diagnose cytomegalovirus status from the catalog of TCR beta chain sequences, a statistical classification framework was built. What TCRdb holds here is the immuneACCESS table cut down to in-frame rearrangements. Part of the clones is not present; checked against another copy, under half of the missing clones reflect an unresolved V gene, and the others are unexplained. V, J and clone size derive from that table, while D and trimming were established from the DNA sequence. Across this sample there are hundreds of thousands of clones, with about 90% seen only once. The ten largest clones capture 1% to 1.5% of the sample. V loses 0 bases of germline sequence and J loses 5 bases, and the interval between the two ends is 17 bases. From a lookup of the germline V gene (reference sequence), CDR1 and CDR2 are GTSNPN and SVGIG. Measured from the cysteine to the phenylalanine, the CDR3 is 15 residues long. Just CDR3 DNA is preserved here, 45 bases in frame from base 1.

This clone showed up just a few times. Its antigen remains unidentified. Base qualities are not at hand, and no much larger clone is one base apart. The receptor was derived from a woman aged 25-40 years in good health and CMV-seropositive. The chain was built from TRBV30 and TRBJ2-7; a weak D assignment points to TRBD1 (6 bases agree). Sequences were obtained from PBMCs. The CDR3 is CAWSVVALKGDEQYF. The nucleotide sequence reads TGTGCCTGGAGTGTAGTAGCGCTGAAGGGGGACGAGCAGTACTTC. The full variable domain, completed from the reference TRBV30 and TRBJ2-7 proteins outside the CDR3, reads SQTIHQWPATLVQPVGSPLSLECTVEGTSNPNLYWYRQAAGRGLQLLFYSVGIGQISSEVPQNLSASRPQDRQFILSSKKLLLSDSGFYLCAWSVVALKGDEQYFGPGTRLTVT.